The following is a TCR beta chain sequence with its context. Its antigen remains undetermined. This likely comes from a read error, as the CDR3 has no conserved phenylalanine or tryptophan at its end. RNA was extracted from bulk unsorted tissue and checked for quality with a NanoDrop ND-1000 and an Agilent 2100. All donors had newly diagnosed lung cancer, had not received prior chemotherapy, and were admitted for thoracic surgery in China between August and November 2014. Patients with previous radiotherapy or chemotherapy, or with another concurrent cancer, were excluded from the study. Surgical tissue pieces of roughly 1-2 cm3 were preserved in RNAlater solution and stored at -80 °C until use. This specimen comes from a study of tumor and adjacent non-tumor tissue in lung cancer listed by TCRdb under 2018. Describing the broader study: Patients with adenocarcinoma (roughly 12), squamous cell carcinoma (2) and small cell lung cancer (1) were included in the cohort. The 15 enrolled patients, of whom roughly 10 were men and 5 were women, were aged about 31 to 80 years and were diagnosed with TNM stage I to III disease. Sequencing generated a total of more than 95 million productive TCRbeta reads, averaging about 4.17 million reads per sample. Bulk TCRbeta repertoires were compared between lung tumor tissue and matched distant non-tumor lung tissue obtained from approximately 15 lung cancer patients. Around 30 paired specimens, one tumor and one normal lung sample per patient, were profiled by TCRbeta CDR3 sequencing. On the study overall, not on this receptor specifically: The sequencing platform is not named in the methods, and unique molecular identifiers are not mentioned. TCR diversity was significantly higher in younger patients, and higher tumor TCR diversity was associated with shorter overall and disease-free survival. A significantly larger cumulative share of the repertoire was made up by the top 100 clones in normal lung than in tumor tissue. Only around 15 patients were included in the cohort, and the need for larger samples and more detailed clinical data was noted by the authors. TCR diversity (inverse Simpson) was significantly higher in tumor than in normal lung tissue (431.37 vs 166.20, P = 0.0075, Mann-Whitney U test). Peripheral blood was not sequenced, so blood TCRbeta repertoires in these lung cancer patients were not examined.

The protocol used for the library was multiplex PCR. TCRdb records Illumina HiSeq 2500 as the sequencer. Following protocols modified from ARM-PCR, the researchers constructed TCRbeta libraries through three rounds of nested PCR with primers (Table S4). PCR products of 200-500 bp were gel-excised and purified with the QIAquick gel extraction kit before sequencing. As for the authors' bioinformatics: Trimmomatic was used to clean the reads, FLASH merged the cleaned reads into complete CDR3 sequences, and MiTCR assigned the sequences to V(D)J germline segments. Clonal diversity was calculated as the inverse Simpson's index using VDJtools. In-frame sequences without a premature stop codon were defined as productive reads. TCRdb reprocessed the public reads (quality trimming at Q25 with fastp, clone calling with MiXCR) and kept in-frame beta chains. Merged by CDR3 protein, the rows form single entries marked with the most common genes and DNA. The authors' filters were not applied to this entry. Recorded for this sample are 75,000 to 80,000 distinct CDR3 sequences; 80% to 85% of them occurred a single time. Roughly 15% of the sample lies in the top ten.

Germline trimming: 4 bases from V, 7 bases from J; junction bases outside gene matches: 18. CDR1 and CDR2 (DFQATT, SNEGSKA) derive from the germline V gene (reference sequence). The CDR3 is 18 amino acids long, termini counted. The kept DNA is CDR3 alone, 54 bases in frame from the first base. The V gene is TRBV20-1 and the J gene is TRBJ2-1; the central 11 bases match TRBD2. The source is a woman between 45 and 60 years old with non-small cell lung cancer. Input material: lung tumor tissue. The nucleotide sequence is given as TGCAGTGCTACAGATGGTACTAGCGGGAGAACGTGGGGTAATGAGCAGTTCTTA. Translated, it gives CSATDGTSGRTWGNEQFL.